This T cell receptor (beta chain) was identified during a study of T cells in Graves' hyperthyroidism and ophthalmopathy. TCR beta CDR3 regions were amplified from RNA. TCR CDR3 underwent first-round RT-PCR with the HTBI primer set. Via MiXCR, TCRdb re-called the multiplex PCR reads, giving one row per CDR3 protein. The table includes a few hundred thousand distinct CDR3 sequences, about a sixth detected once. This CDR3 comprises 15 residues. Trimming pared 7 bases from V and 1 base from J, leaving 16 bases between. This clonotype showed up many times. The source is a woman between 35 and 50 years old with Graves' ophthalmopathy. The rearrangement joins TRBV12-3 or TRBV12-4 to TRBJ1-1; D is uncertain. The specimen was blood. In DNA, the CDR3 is TGTGCCAGCACCCTTACTAATTCCCGGAACACTGAAGCTTTCTTT. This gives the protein CASTLTNSRNTEAFF.